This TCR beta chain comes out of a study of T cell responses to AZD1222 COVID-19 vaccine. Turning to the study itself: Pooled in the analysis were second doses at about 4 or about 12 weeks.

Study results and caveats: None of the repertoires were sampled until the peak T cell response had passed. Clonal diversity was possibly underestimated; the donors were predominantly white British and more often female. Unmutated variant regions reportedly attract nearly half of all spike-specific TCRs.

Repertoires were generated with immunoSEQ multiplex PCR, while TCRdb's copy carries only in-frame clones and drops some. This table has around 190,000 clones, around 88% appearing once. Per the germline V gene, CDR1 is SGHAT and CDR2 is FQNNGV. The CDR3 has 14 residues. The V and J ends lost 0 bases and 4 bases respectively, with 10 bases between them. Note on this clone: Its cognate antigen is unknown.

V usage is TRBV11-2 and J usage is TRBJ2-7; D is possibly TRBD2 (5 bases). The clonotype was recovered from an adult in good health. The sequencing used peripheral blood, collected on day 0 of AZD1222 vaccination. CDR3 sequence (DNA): TGTGCCAGCAGCTTAGAGCGGGTAATGTACGAGCAGTACTTC. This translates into CASSLERVMYEQYF.